The table lists the clone carrying this TCR beta chain with a few counts. There were at least 5.5 micrograms of total RNA extracted from every sample. The V and J ends lost 1 base and 0 bases respectively, with 4 bases between them. Looked up from germline, CDR1 is SQVTM and CDR2 is ANQGSEA. CDR3 length: 13 amino acids. The record originates from a study of blood T cells in healthy people across ages. With a J-beta primer mix and a sample-barcoded 5' primer, a second PCR ran about 7 to 12 cycles. Unique molecular identifiers of 12 random nucleotides labeled each cDNA. TCRdb analysed the 5' RACE reads with MiXCR anew, one entry per CDR3 protein. The sample carries roughly 500,000 distinct CDR3 sequences, under 30% recorded once. This same sample was also part of a study on T cells of mothers and their children.

V gene TRBV29-1 combines with J gene TRBJ2-1; D remains ambiguous. The sample comprised blood. This TCR came from a boy aged 5-17 years in good health. CDR3 nucleotide sequence: TGCAGCGTTGAAGGGAGCTCCTACAATGAGCAGTTCTTC. This gives the protein CSVEGSSYNEQFF.